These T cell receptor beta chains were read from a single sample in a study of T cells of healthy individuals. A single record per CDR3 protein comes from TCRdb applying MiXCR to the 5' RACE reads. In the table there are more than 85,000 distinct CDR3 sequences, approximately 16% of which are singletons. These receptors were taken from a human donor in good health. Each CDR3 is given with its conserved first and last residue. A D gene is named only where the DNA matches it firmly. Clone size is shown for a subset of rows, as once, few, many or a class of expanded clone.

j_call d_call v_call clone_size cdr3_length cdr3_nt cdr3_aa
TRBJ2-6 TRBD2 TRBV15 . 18 TGTGCCACCAGCAGTGTCGGGACTAGTTCTTCTGGGGCCAACGTCCTGACTTTC CATSSVGTSSSGANVLTF
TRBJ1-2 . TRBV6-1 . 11 TGTGCCAGCAGTCCCTACTATGGCTACAACTTC CASSPYYGYNF
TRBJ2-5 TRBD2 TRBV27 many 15 TGTGCCAGCAGGGGACTAGCGGGAGGCGAAGAGACCCAGTACTTC CASRGLAGGEETQYF
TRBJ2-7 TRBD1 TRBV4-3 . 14 TGCGCCAGCAGCCAAGGGACAGGGCCCTACGAGCAGTACTTC CASSQGTGPYEQYF
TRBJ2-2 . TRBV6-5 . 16 TGTGCCAGCCGAGGGACGCTAGGGTCTAGCACCGGGGAGCTGTTTTTT CASRGTLGSSTGELFF
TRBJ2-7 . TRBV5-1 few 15 TGCGCCAGCAGGCGAAACCGGGAACCATCCTACGAGCAGTACTTC CASRRNREPSYEQYF
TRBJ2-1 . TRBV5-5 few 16 TGTGCCAGCAGCTTCGGTTATACGAACTCCTACAATGAGCAGTTCTTC CASSFGYTNSYNEQFF
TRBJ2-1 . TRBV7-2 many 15 TGTGCCAGCAGCTTAGCGGCGGCATTTTACAATGAGCAGTTCTTC CASSLAAAFYNEQFF
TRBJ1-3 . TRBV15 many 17 TGTGCCACCAGCAGAGATGTAACAGGGAGTTTTGGAAACACCATATATTTT CATSRDVTGSFGNTIYF
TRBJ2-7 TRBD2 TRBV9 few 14 TGTGCCAGCAGCGTCCGCGGGGGGCCGGGGGAGCAGTACTTC CASSVRGGPGEQYF
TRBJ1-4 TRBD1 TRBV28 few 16 TGTGCCAGCAGTTACAGGGGGCACCCGGCTAATGAAAAACTGTTTTTT CASSYRGHPANEKLFF
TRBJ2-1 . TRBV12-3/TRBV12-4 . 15 TGTGCCAGCAGGATCCGGGGAAATCTCGGGAATGAGCAGTTCTTC CASRIRGNLGNEQFF
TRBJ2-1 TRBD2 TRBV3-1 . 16 TGTGCCAGCAGCCAAGGCGCGGGAGAAATGCTAGATGAGCAGTTCTTC CASSQGAGEMLDEQFF
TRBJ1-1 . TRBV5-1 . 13 TGCGCCAGCAGCTTGAGGGAGGAATCAGAAGCTTTCTTT CASSLREESEAFF
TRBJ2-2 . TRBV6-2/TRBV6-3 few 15 TGTGCCAGCAGTTACCCGGTTTTCAACACCGGGGAGCTGTTTTTT CASSYPVFNTGELFF
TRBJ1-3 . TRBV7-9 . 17 TGTGCCAGCAGCTTATTTTACAGGACAAACTCTGGAAACACCATATATTTT CASSLFYRTNSGNTIYF
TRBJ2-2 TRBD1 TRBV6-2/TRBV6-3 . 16 TGTGCCAGCAGTTACTCCCATGGACAGGGAACCGGGGAGCTGTTTTTT CASSYSHGQGTGELFF
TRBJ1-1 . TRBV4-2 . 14 TGTGCCAGCAGCCAAGTTGGTGTAGGCACTGAAGCTTTCTTT CASSQVGVGTEAFF
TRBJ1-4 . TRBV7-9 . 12 TGTGCCAGCAGCTCTCAAGGGGAAAAACTGTTTTTT CASSSQGEKLFF
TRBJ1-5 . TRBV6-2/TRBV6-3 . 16 TGTGCCAGCAGTTACCGCACCCTTAGGGGAGATCAGCCCCAGCATTTT CASSYRTLRGDQPQHF
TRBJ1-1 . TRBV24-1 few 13 TGTGCCACCAGTGTAGGGGGGGCGGGTGAAGCTTTCTTT CATSVGGAGEAFF
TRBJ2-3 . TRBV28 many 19 TGTGCCAGCAGTTCTCACCTATTGACTAGAGGAGATAGCACAGATACGCAGTATTTT CASSSHLLTRGDSTDTQYF
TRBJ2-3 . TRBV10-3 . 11 TGTGCCATCAGTGGGGCAGATACGCAGTATTTT CAISGADTQYF
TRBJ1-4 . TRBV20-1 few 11 TGCAGTGCTACCGAAGTTGAAAAACTGTTTTTT CSATEVEKLFF
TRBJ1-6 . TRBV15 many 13 TGTGCCACCAGCGCGGGGTTGGATTCACCCCTCCACTTT CATSAGLDSPLHF
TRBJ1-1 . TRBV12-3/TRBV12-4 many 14 TGTGCCAGCAGTCCCCTTTTGGGGGCAGGTGAAGCTTTCTTT CASSPLLGAGEAFF